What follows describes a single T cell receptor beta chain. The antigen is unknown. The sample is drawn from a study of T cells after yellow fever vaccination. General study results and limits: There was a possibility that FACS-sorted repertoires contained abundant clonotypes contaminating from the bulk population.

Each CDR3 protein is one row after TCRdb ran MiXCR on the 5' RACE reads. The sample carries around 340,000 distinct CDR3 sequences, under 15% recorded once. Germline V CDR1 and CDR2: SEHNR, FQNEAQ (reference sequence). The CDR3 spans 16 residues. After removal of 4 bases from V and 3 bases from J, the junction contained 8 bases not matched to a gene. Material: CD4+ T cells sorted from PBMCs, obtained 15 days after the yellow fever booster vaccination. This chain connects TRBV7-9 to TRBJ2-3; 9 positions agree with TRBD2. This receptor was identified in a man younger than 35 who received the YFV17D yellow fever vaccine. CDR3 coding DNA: TGTGCCAGCAGCTCATCGGATCTAGCGGGGACAGATACGCAGTATTTT. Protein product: CASSSSDLAGTDTQYF.